Here is one T cell receptor (beta chain) with its context. This sample is drawn from a study of long-term antiretroviral therapy in people with HIV. Survey-level resolution applied to immunoSEQ assay v3.0. Produced via immunoSEQ multiplex PCR; TCRdb's table is partial and in-frame only. This sample yields approximately 20,000 clones, of which around 80% are seen a single time; about 6.9% belongs to the top ten. The CDR3 covers 14 residues. The junction had 1 base not matched to a gene; V was cut back by 1 base and J by 7 bases. Germline CDR1 GTSNPN, CDR2 SVGIG (reference sequence). This receptor was taken from a man aged 50-59 years with HIV. The chain joins TRBV30 to TRBJ1-6; TRBD1 aligns across 10 bases. The sequences come from unsorted PBMCs, collected 2.2 years after starting antiretroviral therapy. The CDR3 nucleotides read TGTGCCTGGAGTGCGGGACAGGGGAATTCACCCCTCCACTTT. Protein product: CAWSAGQGNSPLHF.